The T cell receptor (beta chain) described here comes from a study of blood T cells in healthy people across ages. The use of a sample-barcoded 5' primer and a J-beta primer mix characterized a second PCR of roughly 6 to 11 cycles. A single record per CDR3 protein comes from TCRdb applying MiXCR to the 5' RACE reads. The sample lists fewer than 1 million distinct CDR3 sequences, 40% to 50% occurring once. Material: blood. The receptor was derived from a man aged 55 to 70 in good health.

The CDR3 here is CASSQGVAGGSNTGELFF. Written as DNA, the CDR3 is TGTGCCAGCAGCCAGGGGGTAGCGGGGGGGTCGAACACCGGGGAGCTGTTTTTT. The V gene is TRBV2, the J gene TRBJ2-2, with 11 bases fitting TRBD2. The V and J ends lost 6 bases and 0 bases, in that order; junction bases with no gene match: 9. The V gene's germline CDR1 is SNHLY and CDR2 FYNNEI. The CDR3 spans 18 residues.